Below, one T cell receptor (beta chain) is given with its context. Its target is not known. cDNA libraries of TCR beta carried unique molecular identifiers. One entry per CDR3 protein, called by TCRdb with MiXCR from the PCR reads. This sample yields fewer than 850,000 distinct CDR3 sequences, of which under 60% are seen a single time; 4.9% belongs to the top ten. The data were obtained in a study of post-analysis software for immune sequencing data. Study findings and constraints: A handful of TRBV segments were more frequent in patients than controls; TRBV5-6, TRBV5-1 and TRBV20-1 belonged to this group. Multiple sclerosis was associated with a significant reduction in normalized Chao1 diversity relative to controls.

With 0 bases removed from V and 2 bases from J, the gap between germline ends came to 11 bases. CDR3 length: 16 amino acids. Germline loops: CDR1 MNHEY, CDR2 SVGEGT. Sequenced input: blood. The rearrangement uses TRBV6-2 or TRBV6-3 and TRBJ1-5; unclear D gene. The sequence derives from a girl aged 10 to 17 with multiple sclerosis. This CDR3 is CASSYSTPVRNQPQHF. In nucleotides, the CDR3 is TGTGCCAGCAGTTACTCGACCCCGGTCCGCAATCAGCCCCAGCATTTT.